This T cell receptor (beta chain) emerged from a study of T-cell reconstitution after alpha-beta-depleted transplantation in children. This CDR3 comprises 17 residues. V was clipped by 6 bases and J by 1 base, with 21 bases between them. The germline V gene encodes CDR1 KGHSH and CDR2 LQKENI. Unique molecular identifiers were incorporated into the prepared TCRbeta library. TCRdb passed the PCR reads through MiXCR, listing each CDR3 protein once. This table has 170,000 or so distinct CDR3 sequences, over 5.5% appearing once. This clonotype was seen repeatedly, ten times or more. This sequence was found in a human donor who donated a stem cell graft to a child with Wiskott-Aldrich syndrome. Source: PBMCs from the stem cell graft donor, taken from the stem cell graft. This chain links TRBV18 with TRBJ1-2, with no clear D. The CDR3 bases are TGTGCCAGCTCGCCAGTAGACCTAGAGGGATATAACTATGGCTACACCTTC. Protein sequence: CASSPVDLEGYNYGYTF.